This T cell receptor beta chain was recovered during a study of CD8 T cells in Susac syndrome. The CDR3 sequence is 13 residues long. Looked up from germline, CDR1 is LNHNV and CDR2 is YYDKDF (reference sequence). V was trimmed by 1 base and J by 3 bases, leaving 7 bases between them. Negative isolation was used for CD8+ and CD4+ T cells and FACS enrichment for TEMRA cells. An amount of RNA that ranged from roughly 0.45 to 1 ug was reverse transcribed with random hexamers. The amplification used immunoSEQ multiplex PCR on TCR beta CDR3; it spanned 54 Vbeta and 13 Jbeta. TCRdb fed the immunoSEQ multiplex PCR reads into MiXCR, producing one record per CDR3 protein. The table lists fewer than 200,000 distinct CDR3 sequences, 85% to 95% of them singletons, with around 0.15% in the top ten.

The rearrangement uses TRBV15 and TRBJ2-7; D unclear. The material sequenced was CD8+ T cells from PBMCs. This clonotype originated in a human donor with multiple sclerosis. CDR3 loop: CATSRGWSYEQYF. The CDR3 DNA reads TGTGCCACCAGCAGAGGATGGAGCTACGAGCAGTACTTC. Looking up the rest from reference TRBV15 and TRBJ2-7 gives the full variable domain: DAMVIQNPRYQVTQFGKPVTLSCSQTLNHNVMYWYQQKSSQAPKLLFHYYDKDFNNEADTPDNFQSRRPNTSFCFLDIRSPGLGDTAMYLCATSRGWSYEQYFGPGTRLTVT.